The next 14 T cell receptor beta chains were all read from a single sample in a study of T-cell memory formation after mild COVID-19 (dated by TCRdb to the early 2020s). The method was 5' RACE. The sequencing machine was an Illumina NovaSeq 6000. TCRdb passed the public sequencing reads through fastp at Q25 and MiXCR, retaining productive beta sequences. When rows share a CDR3 protein, they turn into one entry using the most common DNA and genes. Within this sample are around 300,000 distinct CDR3 sequences, with approximately 13% of them counted one time only. The ten largest clonotypes hold about 20% of the sample. Sample: PBMCs or a T cell subset sorted from them (not recorded which). The receptors originated from a man between 18 and 29 years old who had mild COVID-19 (a few samples of this study predate the infection). The sample titles of this study are shuffled in the database, so cell type and time point are left out; the donor was told from shared clones.

This sequence joins TRBV12-3 or TRBV12-4 and TRBJ1-3; maybe TRBD1 (6 bases). The V and J ends lost 1 base and 0 bases respectively, with 10 bases between them. The CDR3 length is 16 residues. The CDR3 protein is CASSLGGALSGNTIYF. CDR3 coding DNA: TGTGCCAGCAGTTTAGGGGGGGCCCTCTCTGGAAACACCATATATTTT.

This clonotype appeared many times. The chain carries TRBV7-9 and TRBJ2-3; TRBD2 might be the D (5 bases). The CDR3 loop spans 14 amino acids. The germline gives CDR1 SEHNR, CDR2 FQNEAQ (reference sequence). V lost 5 bases and J 4 bases, leaving 13 bases between the germline ends. The CDR3 DNA follows: TGTGCCAGCAGCCTGGACTCAACCCCAGATACGCAGTATTTT. This gives the protein CASSLDSTPDTQYF.

The V and J genes are TRBV4-2 and TRBJ2-2; 9 nucleotides line up with TRBD1. V lost 7 bases to trimming and J lost 4 bases; unmatched junction nucleotides: 10. The CDR3 is 16 residues long. Germline V CDR1 and CDR2: LGHNA, YNFKEQ. The CDR3 DNA follows: TGTGCCAGCACCCACCAACAGGGGGCGAGCACCGGGGAGCTGTTTTTT. As protein: CASTHQQGASTGELFF.

The chain is built from TRBV7-9 and TRBJ2-3, with 8 bases aligning to TRBD2. Trimming at V came to 7 bases and at J to 2 bases, leaving 8 bases not matched to a gene. Germline loops: CDR1 SEHNR, CDR2 FQNEAQ (reference sequence). The CDR3 has 15 residues. The CDR3 spells CASTGGATYTDTQYF. CDR3 coding DNA: TGTGCCAGCACCGGGGGGGCCACCTACACAGATACGCAGTATTTT.

V usage is TRBV7-2 and J usage is TRBJ2-1; 8 bases agree with TRBD2. This CDR3 has 21 amino acids. The V segment lost 4 bases and the J segment 0 bases; nucleotides outside the gene matches: 20. Germline CDR1 is SGHTA and CDR2 is FQGNSA. CDR3 residues: CASSSLWIARGASSSYNEQFF. DNA of the CDR3: TGTGCCAGCAGCTCCCTATGGATAGCGCGGGGGGCGTCGAGCTCCTACAATGAGCAGTTCTTC.

This clonotype has ten or more counts. The chain is built from TRBV6-5 and TRBJ2-3, with 11 bases fitting TRBD1. The junction had 3 bases not matched to a gene; V was cut back by 5 bases and J by 5 bases. CDR3 length equals 14 residues. Looked up from germline, CDR1 is MNHEY and CDR2 is SVGAGI. The CDR3 region has the DNA TGTGCCAGCAGTGGACAGGGGGCAGTAGATACGCAGTATTTT. Translated, it gives CASSGQGAVDTQYF.

The sample holds a few counts of this clonotype. In nucleotides, the CDR3 is TGCGCCAGCAGCTCCGGGCCCTCGGGCGCTGAAGCTTTCTTT. This translates into CASSSGPSGAEAFF. The chain couples TRBV5-1 to TRBJ1-1; D is unresolved. Germline-derived CDR1 and CDR2 are SGHRS and YFSETQ. V was trimmed by 3 bases and J by 6 bases, leaving 15 bases between them. The CDR3 runs 14 residues.

This clonotype has a handful of counts. The chain is built from TRBV29-1 and TRBJ2-7; D could derive from TRBD1 or TRBD2 (5 bases each). Trimming removed 0 bases at V and 1 base at J, with 7 bases between. The CDR3 has 13 amino acids. Germline V gene sequence: CDR1 SQVTM, CDR2 ANQGSEA. The CDR3 nucleotides are TGCAGCGTTGAAGAGGGGGAGTCCTACGAGCAGTACTTC. Translated, it gives CSVEEGESYEQYF.

This sequence joins TRBV28 and TRBJ2-3; D gene ambiguous. The CDR3 has 14 amino acids. V lost 5 bases and J 5 bases, leaving 14 bases between the germline ends. Germline V gene lookup returns CDR1 MDHEN and CDR2 SYDVKM. The CDR3 DNA reads TGTGCCAGCAGTCCTCCTCCCCTGGGAGATACGCAGTATTTT. Amino acid sequence: CASSPPPLGDTQYF.

V is TRBV6-5 and J is TRBJ2-3, with D possibly matching TRBD2 (6 bases). Trimming removed 6 bases from V and 1 base from J, with 8 bases in between. The CDR3 contains 13 residues. CDR1 is MNHEY and CDR2 is SVGAGI in the germline V gene. In nucleotides, the CDR3 is TGTGCCAGCAGGGAGGGAGGCACAGATACGCAGTATTTT. Translation: CASREGGTDTQYF.

V is TRBV29-1 and J is TRBJ2-3; D tentatively reads TRBD1 or TRBD2 (5 bases each). CDR1 is SQVTM and CDR2 is ANQGSEA in the germline V gene. V was clipped by 4 bases and J by 7 bases, with 18 bases between them. The CDR3 extends over 14 amino acids. The CDR3 protein is CSVAWGRGPNTQYF. CDR3 bases: TGCAGCGTTGCCTGGGGCCGGGGTCCAAATACGCAGTATTTT.

The V and J genes are TRBV7-3 and TRBJ2-1, with 8 nucleotides matching TRBD2. CDR1 SGHTA and CDR2 FQGTGA come from the germline V gene. This CDR3 comprises 17 residues. Trimming at V came to 4 bases and at J to 4 bases, leaving 12 bases not matched to a gene. CDR3 coding DNA: TGTGCCAGCAGCTATGATACACGGGCGGGGGGTTACAATGAGCAGTTCTTC. It specifies CASSYDTRAGGYNEQFF.

This chain joins TRBV6-5 and TRBJ2-7; a possible D gene is TRBD1 (6 bases). Trimming stripped 6 bases from V and 1 base from J, with 13 bases between. This CDR3 is built from 14 residues. Germline CDR1 is MNHEY and CDR2 is SVGAGI. The CDR3 nucleotides are TGTGCCAGCAGAACGGACAGCGCGTCCTACGAGCAGTACGTC. This codes for CASRTDSASYEQYV.

This chain joins TRBV19 and TRBJ2-5; the match to TRBD1 covers 7 bases. From germline, CDR1 is LNHDA and CDR2 SQIVND (reference sequence). The CDR3 covers 14 residues. J gave up 6 bases and V 6 bases, and 10 bases lay outside the gene matches. CDR3 sequence: CASSRRQGGQTQYF. CDR3 bases: TGTGCCAGTAGCCGGAGACAGGGCGGACAGACCCAGTACTTC.